This T cell receptor beta chain is drawn from a study of blood T cell repertoires in COVID-19. This CDR3 has 14 amino acids. The germline CDR1 and CDR2 sequences are SQVTM and ANQGSEA. J lost 8 bases, V lost 6 bases, and 7 bases had no gene match. Seattle enrolled patients during active infection and tracked them longitudinally. In the study's own analysis: Amplification from reference gene primers served as the basis for estimated nucleated cell counts. The method was immunoSEQ multiplex PCR; TCRdb's version includes in-frame clones alone and lacks a portion of them. V, J and clone size are those of that table, while D and trimming were read from the DNA. This table holds 100,000 to 150,000 clones, approximately 90% found once.

V is TRBV29-1 and J is TRBJ2-2, with 12 positions matching TRBD1. The specimen was peripheral blood. The source of this sequence is a man aged 55 to 69 with COVID-19, enrolled during active disease. CDR3 sequence (DNA): TGCAGCGTGGGGACAGGGGGCTCGGATGGGGAGCTGTTTTTT. This encodes CSVGTGGSDGELFF.